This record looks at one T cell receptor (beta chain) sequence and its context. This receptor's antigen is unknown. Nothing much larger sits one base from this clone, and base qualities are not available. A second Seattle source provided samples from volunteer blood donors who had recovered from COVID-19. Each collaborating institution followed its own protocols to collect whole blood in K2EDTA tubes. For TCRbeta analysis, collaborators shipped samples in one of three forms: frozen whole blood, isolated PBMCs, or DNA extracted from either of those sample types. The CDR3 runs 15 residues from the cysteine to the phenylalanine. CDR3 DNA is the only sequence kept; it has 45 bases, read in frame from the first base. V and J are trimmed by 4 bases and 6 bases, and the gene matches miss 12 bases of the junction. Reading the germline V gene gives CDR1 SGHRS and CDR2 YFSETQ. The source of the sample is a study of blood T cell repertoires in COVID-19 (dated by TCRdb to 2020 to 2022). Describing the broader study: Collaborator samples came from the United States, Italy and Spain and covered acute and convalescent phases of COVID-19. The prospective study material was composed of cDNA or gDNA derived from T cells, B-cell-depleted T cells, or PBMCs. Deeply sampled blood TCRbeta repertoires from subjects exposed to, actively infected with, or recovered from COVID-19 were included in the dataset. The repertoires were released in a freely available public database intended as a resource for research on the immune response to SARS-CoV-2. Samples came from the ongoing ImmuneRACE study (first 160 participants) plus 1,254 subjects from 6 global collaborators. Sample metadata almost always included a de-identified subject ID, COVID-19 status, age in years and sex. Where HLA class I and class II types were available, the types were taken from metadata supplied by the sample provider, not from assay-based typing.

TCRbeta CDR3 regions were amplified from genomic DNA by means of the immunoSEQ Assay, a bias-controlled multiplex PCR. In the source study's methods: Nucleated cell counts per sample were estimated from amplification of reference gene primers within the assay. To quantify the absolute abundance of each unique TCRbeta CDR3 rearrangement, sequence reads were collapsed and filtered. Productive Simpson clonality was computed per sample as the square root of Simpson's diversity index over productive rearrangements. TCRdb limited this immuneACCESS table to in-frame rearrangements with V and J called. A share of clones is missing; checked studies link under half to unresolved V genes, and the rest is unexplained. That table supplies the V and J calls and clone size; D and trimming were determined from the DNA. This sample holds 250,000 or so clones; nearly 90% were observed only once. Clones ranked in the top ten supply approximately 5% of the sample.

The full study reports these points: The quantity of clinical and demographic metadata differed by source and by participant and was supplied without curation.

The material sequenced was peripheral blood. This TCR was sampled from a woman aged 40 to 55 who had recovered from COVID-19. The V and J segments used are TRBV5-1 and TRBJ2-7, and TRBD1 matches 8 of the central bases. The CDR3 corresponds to CASSLSTSGTGEQYF. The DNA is TGCGCCAGCAGCCTGTCAACGTCGGGGACAGGCGAGCAGTACTTC.